Listed here are 28 T cell receptor beta chains from one sample, sequenced in a study of Graves' ophthalmopathy and Graves' hyperthyroidism. The authors amplified TCR beta CDR3 regions from RNA transcripts. The first-round RT-PCR employed HTBI primers together with the Qiagen OneStep RT-PCR kit. A multiplex PCR was then performed as the second round. TCRdb re-analysed the multiplex PCR reads in MiXCR, keeping a single row per CDR3 protein. The repertoire includes 500,000 to 600,000 distinct CDR3 sequences, just under 40% of them detected once, and approximately 4.1% sits in the top ten. Sequenced: peripheral blood or thyroid tissue (not recorded which). Receptor source: an adult man with Graves' hyperthyroidism.

This clonotype was recorded a few times. The V gene is TRBV20-1, the J gene TRBJ2-5; 9 bases map to TRBD2. CDR1 is DFQATT and CDR2 is SNEGSKA in the germline V gene (reference sequence). With 6 bases clipped from V and 3 bases from J, the junction kept 5 bases outside the gene matches. The CDR3 runs to 13 residues. DNA of the CDR3: TGCAGTGCAATACTAGCGGGTGAAGAGACCCAGTACTTC. It specifies CSAILAGEETQYF.

This clonotype occurred many times. V gene TRBV15 combines with J gene TRBJ1-2, with D uncertain. Germline V CDR1 and CDR2: LNHNV, YYDKDF (reference sequence). The CDR3 consists of 12 residues. V was trimmed by 5 bases and J by 8 bases, leaving 12 bases between them. The CDR3 region is CATSPGGRGYTF. The CDR3 DNA sequence: TGTGCCACCAGCCCAGGCGGTAGGGGCTACACCTTC.

V gene TRBV5-1 combines with J gene TRBJ2-7; possible D gene TRBD1, 6 bases. Trimming took off 1 base at V and 5 bases at J, with 16 bases between the two ends. The CDR3 covers 15 residues. CDR1 and CDR2 from the germline V gene are SGHRS and YFSETQ. The DNA for the CDR3 is TGCGCCAGCAGCTTGTCCGTACAGGGTTCCGACGAGCAGTACTTC. The encoded protein is CASSLSVQGSDEQYF. Full variable domain (missing parts from reference TRBV5-1 and TRBJ2-7): KAGVTQTPRYLIKTRGQQVTLSCSPISGHRSVSWYQQTPGQGLQFLFEYFSETQRNKGNFPGRFSGRQFSNSRSEMNVSTLELGDSALYLCASSLSVQGSDEQYFGPGTRLTVT.

In its sample, this clonotype was seen a few times. The chain uses TRBV2 and TRBJ2-3, with D unresolved. This CDR3 has 13 residues. Germline V gene sequence: CDR1 SNHLY, CDR2 FYNNEI. Between the trimmed V and J ends, which lost 6 bases and 6 bases, there was a span of 13 bases. The CDR3, as DNA: TGTGCCAGCAGCGAACCTAGGCAGGATACGCAGTATTTT. Its protein product is CASSEPRQDTQYF.

This clonotype came up many times. The chain couples TRBV6-5 to TRBJ2-7; possible D gene TRBD1, 6 bases. Trimming removed 10 bases from V and 3 bases from J, with 19 bases in between. CDR1 and CDR2 (germline): MNHEY, SVGAGI. The CDR3 has 14 amino acids. In DNA form, the CDR3 reads TGTGCCACCGGCACAGGGTCTCCGGGCTACGAGCAGTACTTC. Its translation is CATGTGSPGYEQYF.

V usage is TRBV10-2 and J usage is TRBJ1-2, with D tentatively TRBD1 (5 bases). This CDR3 has 13 residues. Germline assignment: CDR1 WSHSY and CDR2 SAAADI. V gave up 3 bases and J gave up 6 bases, with 11 bases separating them. In DNA, the CDR3 is TGCGCCAGCAGTGAAGGGACGAAAGATGGCTACACCTTC. Its protein is CASSEGTKDGYTF.

This clonotype has only a few counts. The rearrangement uses TRBV10-3 and TRBJ2-7; a possible D gene is TRBD2 (6 bases). The germline V and J ends were trimmed by 6 bases and 3 bases, with 21 bases remaining between them. The germline CDR1 and CDR2 sequences are ENHRY and SYGVKD. The CDR3 loop spans 16 amino acids. This CDR3 reads CAISTARGGSYYEQYF. The CDR3 DNA follows: TGTGCCATCAGCACAGCCCGTGGGGGGTCTTACTACGAGCAGTACTTC.

The gene calls are TRBV27 and TRBJ2-5; 8 nucleotides agree with TRBD2. V dropped 1 base and J dropped 5; count of bases not matched to a gene: 3. This CDR3 spans 14 amino acids. Per germline, CDR1 MNHEY and CDR2 SMNVEV (reference sequence). CDR3 sequence: CASSLYRGGETQYF. The CDR3 nucleotides are TGTGCCAGCAGTTTATATCGCGGGGGGGAGACCCAGTACTTC.

V and J are TRBV10-3 and TRBJ1-2; D might be TRBD1 (5 bases). The CDR3 spans 11 residues. Between the trimmed V and J ends, which lost 10 bases and 10 bases, there was a span of 16 bases. Germline V gives CDR1 ENHRY, CDR2 SYGVKD. CDR3 region: CASRTKGFYTF. CDR3 in DNA: TGTGCCAGCAGGACGAAGGGGTTCTACACCTTC.

The chain uses TRBV7-9 and TRBJ2-7, with D possibly matching TRBD1 (6 bases). Germline lookup yields CDR1 SEHNR and CDR2 FQNEAQ (reference sequence). The CDR3 sequence is 13 residues long. The CDR3 DNA follows: TGTGCTAGAGTTCCTGGGACAACCTACGAGCAGTACTTC. It specifies CARVPGTTYEQYF.

This rearrangement joins TRBV20-1 to TRBJ2-7; D remains unclear. From germline, CDR1 is DFQATT and CDR2 SNEGSKA (reference sequence). Trimming left V 0 bases short and J 3 bases short, with 12 bases between. The CDR3 totals 14 residues. CDR3 sequence (DNA): TGCAGTGCTAGAGATGGCAGTGGGTACTACGAGCAGTACTTC. Protein: CSARDGSGYYEQYF.

The CDR3 DNA follows: TGTGCCAGCAGCTCGACATGGATGGGGCAGCCCCAGTACTTC. Residues: CASSSTWMGQPQYF. The gene calls are TRBV7-2 and TRBJ2-5; D is possibly TRBD1 (5 bases). There are 14 residues in the CDR3. Between the trimmed V and J ends, which lost 4 bases and 9 bases, there was a span of 18 bases. Germline CDR1 reads SGHTA; CDR2 reads FQGNSA.

This clonotype has ten or more counts. The CDR3 DNA follows: TGCGCCAGCAGCTCCTCCGGGACAGGCGCCGGGGAGCTGTTTTTT. The encoded protein is CASSSSGTGAGELFF. This sequence joins TRBV5-1 and TRBJ2-2; 8 bases are a match to TRBD1. V trimming: 3 bases; J trimming: 6 bases; junction bases outside the gene matches: 7. This CDR3 has 15 amino acids. Germline values: CDR1 SGHRS, CDR2 YFSETQ.

There are many counts of this clonotype. J is TRBJ1-6 and V is TRBV30, with D possibly matching TRBD1 (6 bases). This CDR3 is built from 13 residues. The germline V gene encodes CDR1 GTSNPN and CDR2 SVGIG (reference sequence). V was cut by 1 base and J by 9 bases, with 10 bases left in between. As DNA, the CDR3 is TGTGCCTGGAGTGCTAGGGGGGTTTCACCCCTCCACTTT. It encodes CAWSARGVSPLHF. The full variable domain, its missing parts supplied by reference TRBV30 and TRBJ1-6, is SQTIHQWPATLVQPVGSPLSLECTVEGTSNPNLYWYRQAAGRGLQLLFYSVGIGQISSEVPQNLSASRPQDRQFILSSKKLLLSDSGFYLCAWSARGVSPLHFGNGTRLTVT.

This clonotype was seen only a few times. V is TRBV18 and J is TRBJ2-7, with a tentative D call TRBD1 (5 bases). Germline CDR1 and CDR2: KGHSH and LQKENI. Between the trimmed V and J ends, which lost 1 base and 3 bases, there was a span of 7 bases. The CDR3 has 13 residues. CDR3 in DNA: TGTGCCAGCTCACCACGGCAGGGCTACGAGCAGTACTTC. Amino acids: CASSPRQGYEQYF.

The chain carries TRBV24-1 and TRBJ2-5, with TRBD2 as a possible D gene (6 bases). This CDR3 spans 15 amino acids. Trimming removed 7 bases at V and 5 bases at J, with 19 bases between. Germline assignment: CDR1 KGHDR and CDR2 SFDVKD. The DNA for the CDR3 is TGTGCCACCAGCCTGGGGACCCGGAGGGAGGAGACCCAGTACTTC. It yields the protein CATSLGTRREETQYF.

This clonotype was counted many times. V and J are TRBV9 and TRBJ1-2, with 7 nucleotides matching TRBD1. The CDR3 totals 13 residues. V trimming: 3 bases; J trimming: 5 bases; junction bases outside the gene matches: 4. The germline V gene has CDR1 SGDLS and CDR2 YYNGEE. The CDR3 DNA follows: TGTGCCAGCAGCGCGAACAGGGGATATGGCTACACCTTC. Amino acids: CASSANRGYGYTF.

This clonotype was seen more than once but under ten times. The chain has TRBV20-1 and TRBJ2-3, with 7 bases lining up with TRBD2. From germline, CDR1 is DFQATT and CDR2 SNEGSKA (reference sequence). The V gene end was trimmed by 6 bases and the J gene end by 2 bases; junction bases not matched to a gene: 8. The CDR3 has 14 residues. The CDR3 here is CSAKTSPYTDTQYF. CDR3 coding DNA: TGCAGTGCCAAGACTAGCCCCTACACAGATACGCAGTATTTT.

The rearrangement links TRBV29-1 to TRBJ1-2, with 9 bases identical to TRBD1. Germline trimming cut 4 bases from V and 4 bases from J; bases unmatched to any gene: 10. This CDR3 comprises 15 residues. CDR1 is SQVTM, CDR2 ANQGSEA, per germline. CDR3 protein: CSVAPGTGTGYGYTF. CDR3 nucleotides: TGCAGCGTTGCGCCGGGGACAGGGACTGGCTATGGCTACACCTTC.

This clonotype was seen more than once but under ten times. The chain is built from TRBV20-1 and TRBJ2-7; perhaps D is TRBD1 or TRBD2 (6 bases each). The V and J ends lost 3 bases and 9 bases respectively, with 21 bases between them. CDR3 length: 14 residues. CDR1 is DFQATT and CDR2 is SNEGSKA in the germline V gene (reference sequence). As DNA, the CDR3 is TGCAGTGCTAGCGACGAGGGGGGCAAGACCGGGCAGTACTTC. This encodes CSASDEGGKTGQYF.

This clonotype was counted at least ten times. This chain links TRBV20-1 with TRBJ2-7; no clear D gene. The germline gives CDR1 DFQATT, CDR2 SNEGSKA (reference sequence). The CDR3 totals 12 residues. With 3 bases removed from V and 0 bases from J, the gap between germline ends came to 6 bases. The CDR3 nucleotides are TGCAGTGCTAGTTTGAACTCCTACGAGCAGTACTTC. Translating gives CSASLNSYEQYF.

This clonotype was seen repeatedly, ten times or more. V gene TRBV4-1 combines with J gene TRBJ1-1, with 9 bases fitting TRBD1. The junction had 7 bases not matched to a gene; V was cut back by 1 base and J by 4 bases. The CDR3 loop spans 16 amino acids. Germline lookup yields CDR1 MGHRA and CDR2 YSYEKL. The CDR3 coding sequence is TGCGCCAGCAGCCAAGGGACAGGGGACGCGATCACTGAAGCTTTCTTT. Its translation is CASSQGTGDAITEAFF.

This clonotype was counted between two and nine times. The J gene is TRBJ1-5, the V gene TRBV20-1, with TRBD1 matching 7 bases. The CDR3 loop spans 16 amino acids. The germline CDR1 and CDR2 sequences are DFQATT and SNEGSKA (reference sequence). The J segment lost 6 bases and the V segment lost 2 bases, leaving 13 bases of the junction unmatched. The CDR3: CSARQGGGFSSQPQHF. CDR3 DNA sequence: TGCAGTGCTAGACAGGGGGGGGGTTTTAGTAGTCAGCCCCAGCATTTT.

About this clonotype itself: This sequence may be a read error, since a much larger clone differs from it by one base. The CDR3 protein is CASSGRASGANALTF. The CDR3, as DNA: TGTGCCAGCAGTGGCAGGGCCTCTGGGGCCAACGCCCTGACTTTC. The chain employs TRBV6-1 and TRBJ2-6; a possible D gene is TRBD1 (5 bases). From germline, CDR1 is MNHNS and CDR2 SASEGT. The CDR3 spans 15 residues.

This chain connects TRBV5-1 to TRBJ2-5; 9 bases are a match to TRBD2. There are 20 residues in the CDR3. V was clipped by 0 bases and J by 5 bases; unmatched bases: 20. Germline V gene lookup returns CDR1 SGHRS and CDR2 YFSETQ. CDR3 loop: CASSLACSQREAHIVETQYF. The CDR3 region has the DNA TGCGCCAGCAGCTTGGCCTGTTCCCAGCGGGAGGCCCACATTGTGGAGACCCAGTACTTC.

Notes on this clonotype: A much larger clonotype is one base distant, so this may be a read error. The genes are TRBV5-1 and TRBJ1-2; D may be TRBD1 (5 bases). There are 14 residues in the CDR3. Germline V gives CDR1 SGHRS, CDR2 YFSETQ. V was cut by 10 bases and J by 4 bases, with 20 bases left in between. CDR3 sequence (DNA): TGCGCCGGCCGACCTGGGGGGGACCCCTATGGCTACACCTTC. Translation: CAGRPGGDPYGYTF.

At least ten counts were recorded for this clonotype. V is TRBV5-6 and J is TRBJ1-1; D is ambiguous. The CDR3 has 18 residues. The germline CDR1 and CDR2 sequences are SGHDT and YYEEEE. With 4 bases removed from V and 4 bases from J, the gap between germline ends came to 26 bases. The CDR3 DNA sequence: TGTGCCAGCAGCCTTAGCCTTGGACCACGGGATTTTGGCACTGAAGCTTTCTTT. Protein sequence: CASSLSLGPRDFGTEAFF.

This clonotype turned up a few times. This chain uses TRBV4-2 with TRBJ1-6, with a possible D match to TRBD1 (5 bases). CDR1 LGHNA and CDR2 YNFKEQ come from the germline V gene. V was cut by 3 bases and J by 9 bases, with 27 bases left in between. CDR3 size: 19 residues. The CDR3 DNA reads TGTGCCAGCAGCCATGAAAGACAGAGTGCGACCACCTCTCTTTCACCCCTCCACTTT. Protein: CASSHERQSATTSLSPLHF.